The 25 T cell receptor beta chains below were found in one sample sequenced in a study of cytomegalovirus exposure and HLA in healthy donors (dated by TCRdb to 2015 to 2018). The library came from the immunoSEQ multiplex PCR assay. A mixture of 60 forward primers for TCR Vbeta segments and 13 reverse primers for TCR Jbeta segments was used in the multiplex PCR. Imported from immuneACCESS, the table was reduced by TCRdb to in-frame sequences with V and J called. These copies leave out some clones; in studies compared against another copy, an unresolved V gene accounts for under half, and the cause of the remainder is not known. For this sample the table gives about 170,000 clones, of which roughly 80% were detected only once. The top ten hold roughly 2.3% of the sample. The sequencing sample was made of PBMCs. The receptors shown here come from a male donor in good health and CMV-seronegative.

The chain's CDR3 is CASSLGGRVEKLFF. The CDR3 DNA reads TGTGCCAGCAGTTTAGGGGGCAGGGTGGAAAAACTGTTTTTT. This chain links TRBV28 with TRBJ1-4; tentative D call: TRBD1 (6 bases). Germline V lookup: CDR1 MDHEN, CDR2 SYDVKM. V lost 2 bases to trimming and J lost 8 bases, with 12 bases between them. The CDR3 consists of 14 residues.

This chain links TRBV4-3 with TRBJ2-7, with 11 nucleotides matching TRBD2. The CDR3 contains 17 residues. Trimming removed 3 bases from V and 7 bases from J; junction bases left unmatched: 14. The germline V gene has CDR1 LGHNA and CDR2 YSLEER. CDR3 in DNA: TGCGCCAGCAGCCACCTTGAGCGGGGACTAGCGGTTTTAGAGCAGTACTTC. As protein: CASSHLERGLAVLEQYF.

V and J are TRBV5-6 and TRBJ2-6; TRBD1 matches at 8 bases. Trimming at V came to 0 bases and at J to 3 bases, leaving 8 bases not matched to a gene. Per the germline V gene, CDR1 is SGHDT and CDR2 is YYEEEE. The CDR3 covers 18 residues. The CDR3 region is CASSLVGRGRIGANVLTF. CDR3 sequence (DNA): TGTGCCAGCAGCTTGGTAGGCAGGGGGCGCATTGGGGCCAACGTCCTGACTTTC.

This clone was seen more than once but under ten times. The chain joins TRBV7-9 to TRBJ2-7; TRBD2 matches at 12 bases. This CDR3 contains 14 residues. Losses at the gene ends were 7 bases for V and 4 bases for J; bases not matched to a gene: 5. Germline CDR1 and CDR2: SEHNR and FQNEAQ (reference sequence). CDR3 sequence (DNA): TGTGCCAGCACCCAGACTAGCGGGGGTTACGAGCAGTACTTC. It encodes CASTQTSGGYEQYF. Filled out from reference TRBV7-9 and TRBJ2-7, the complete variable domain reads DTGVSQNPRHKITKRGQNVTFRCDPISEHNRLYWYRQTLGQGPEFLTYFQNEAQLEKSRLLSDRFSAERPKGSFSTLEIQRTEQGDSAMYLCASTQTSGGYEQYFGPGTRLTVT.

This sequence joins TRBV2 and TRBJ2-2; possibly TRBD1 for D (5 bases). This CDR3 has 14 amino acids. Trimming cost V 10 bases and J 7 bases, with 19 bases left between them. Per the germline V gene, CDR1 is SNHLY and CDR2 is FYNNEI. The CDR3: CATHRRGEDGELFF. CDR3 nucleotide sequence: TGTGCCACCCACCGTAGGGGCGAGGACGGGGAGCTGTTTTTT.

This clone was counted once. V gene TRBV7-3 combines with J gene TRBJ1-2, with a possible D match to TRBD1 (6 bases). Trimming stripped 5 bases from V and 5 bases from J, with 12 bases between. CDR1 is SGHTA, CDR2 FQGTGA, per germline. The CDR3 runs 13 residues. In nucleotides, the CDR3 is TGTGCCAGCAGCCAGGGACATGGGTATGGCTACACCTTC. Residues: CASSQGHGYGYTF.

V is TRBV27 and J is TRBJ2-5; 11 bases align to TRBD1. Germline V lookup: CDR1 MNHEY, CDR2 SMNVEV (reference sequence). Unmatched junction bases numbered 4, after V lost 2 bases and J lost 5 bases. This CDR3 contains 15 residues. CDR3 bases: TGTGCCAGCAGTTTAGGACAGGGGGCCTGGGAGACCCAGTACTTC. Amino acid sequence: CASSLGQGAWETQYF.

The chain joins TRBV5-1 to TRBJ1-1, with a weak D call TRBD1 (6 bases). This CDR3 contains 13 residues. Germline CDR1 reads SGHRS; CDR2 reads YFSETQ. V shed 4 bases and J shed 5 bases, with 12 bases lying between them. CDR3 sequence (DNA): TGCGCCAGCAGCCTACAGGGAAGAACTGAAGCTTTCTTT. Translated: CASSLQGRTEAFF.

This chain links TRBV6-6 with TRBJ1-2, with D perhaps matching TRBD1 (5 bases). Trimming took 6 bases from V and 1 from J, leaving 18 bases between them. This CDR3 contains 16 residues. The germline V gene has CDR1 MNHNY and CDR2 SVGAGI (reference sequence). Here the CDR3 reads CASRPTGTPNNYGYTF. The CDR3 nucleotides are TGTGCCAGCAGGCCTACCGGGACTCCGAATAACTATGGCTACACCTTC.

This rearrangement joins TRBV15 to TRBJ2-5, with a tentative D call TRBD1 (7 bases). The better agreement between TRBJ2-7 and the DNA end casts doubt on the J call. This CDR3 contains 17 residues. CDR1 is LNHNV and CDR2 is YYDKDF in the germline V gene (reference sequence). CDR3 residues: CATSRTNQGGSSYEQYF. The CDR3 DNA sequence: TGTGCCACCAGCAGAACCAACCAGGGGGGCAGCTCCTACGAGCAGTACTTC.

V and J are TRBV9 and TRBJ1-2; D is perhaps TRBD1 (6 bases). Germline lookup yields CDR1 SGDLS and CDR2 YYNGEE. V shed 4 bases and J shed 5 bases, with 15 bases lying between them. The CDR3 consists of 14 residues. The CDR3, as DNA: TGTGCCAGCAGCTCCCGCGGGGGGCTGTATGGCTACACCTTC. Its protein product is CASSSRGGLYGYTF.

V usage is TRBV10-3 and J usage is TRBJ2-3; D may be TRBD2 (5 bases). The V end lost 5 bases, the J end lost 2 bases, and 11 bases lay between the germline ends. The CDR3 runs to 14 residues. Germline lookup yields CDR1 ENHRY and CDR2 SYGVKD. CDR3 DNA sequence: TGTGCCATCAGTCAGAGGACTCCCACAGATACGCAGTATTTT. As protein: CAISQRTPTDTQYF.

V usage is TRBV18 and J usage is TRBJ1-5; TRBD1 might be the D (5 bases). Germline V gives CDR1 KGHSH, CDR2 LQKENI. The germline V and J ends were trimmed by 4 bases and 1 base, with 11 bases remaining between them. The CDR3 runs to 15 residues. CDR3 sequence (DNA): TGTGCCAGCTCACTGGGGGGAGGGAGCAATCAGCCCCAGCATTTT. Translation: CASSLGGGSNQPQHF.

V usage is TRBV19 and J usage is TRBJ1-2; TRBD1 agrees at 9 bases. V gave up 4 bases and J gave up 0 bases; unmatched junction bases: 9. Germline assignment: CDR1 LNHDA and CDR2 SQIVND (reference sequence). The CDR3 covers 17 residues. The CDR3 spells CASSRRHRDRANYGYTF. The CDR3 DNA is TGTGCCAGTAGTAGAAGGCACCGGGACAGGGCTAACTATGGCTACACCTTC. Based on the CDR3 plus reference TRBV19 and TRBJ1-2, the full variable domain is DGGITQSPKYLFRKEGQNVTLSCEQNLNHDAMYWYRQDPGQGLRLIYYSQIVNDFQKGDIAEGYSVSREKKESFPLTVTSAQKNPTAFYLCASSRRHRDRANYGYTFGSGTRLTVV.

Ten or more counts support this clone. CDR3 DNA: TGTGCCAGCAGCGCCGAAAGGGGCGAGCAGTACTTC. Residues: CASSAERGEQYF. This chain links TRBV9 with TRBJ2-7; maybe TRBD1 (5 bases). The CDR3 runs to 12 residues. Trimming took off 3 bases at V and 6 bases at J, with 10 bases between the two ends. Germline V gene lookup returns CDR1 SGDLS and CDR2 YYNGEE. The whole variable domain, remainder taken from reference TRBV9 and TRBJ2-7, is DSGVTQTPKHLITATGQRVTLRCSPRSGDLSVYWYQQSLDQGLQFLIQYYNGEERAKGNILERFSAQQFPDLHSELNLSSLELGDSALYFCASSAERGEQYFGPGTRLTVT.

The chain couples TRBV5-1 to TRBJ2-7; D gene ambiguous. The CDR3 sequence is 15 residues long. From germline, CDR1 is SGHRS and CDR2 YFSETQ. The V and J ends lost 0 bases and 3 bases respectively, with 13 bases between them. This CDR3 is CASSLDYNPYYEQYF. As DNA, the CDR3 is TGCGCCAGCAGCTTGGATTACAACCCTTACTACGAGCAGTACTTC.

The chain recombines TRBV7-6 with TRBJ2-1, with TRBD2 matching over 11 bases. The V segment lost 3 bases and the J segment 9 bases; nucleotides outside the gene matches: 7. Per the germline V gene, CDR1 is SGHVS and CDR2 is FNYEAQ. The CDR3 has 15 amino acids. As DNA, the CDR3 is TGTGCCAGCAGCTTGCCTACTAGCGGGAGTAGTGAGCAGTTCTTC. Translated, it gives CASSLPTSGSSEQFF.

The chain is built from TRBV11-2 and TRBJ1-2; D may be TRBD1 (5 bases). Germline-derived CDR1 and CDR2 are SGHAT and FQNNGV. Trimming pared 5 bases from V and 3 bases from J, leaving 16 bases between. The CDR3 has 15 amino acids. The CDR3 nucleotides read TGTGCCAGCAGCCCTTTTTTGGGCAGGGACTATGGCTACACCTTC. Translation: CASSPFLGRDYGYTF.

J is TRBJ1-2 and V is TRBV28; D remains unclear. There are 13 residues in the CDR3. The germline V and J ends were trimmed by 3 bases and 0 bases, with 5 bases remaining between them. Germline V gene lookup returns CDR1 MDHEN and CDR2 SYDVKM. CDR3 sequence: CASSFGANYGYTF. The CDR3 DNA is TGTGCCAGCAGTTTTGGAGCTAACTATGGCTACACCTTC.

The rearrangement joins TRBV2 to TRBJ2-3, with D unclear. Germline values: CDR1 SNHLY, CDR2 FYNNEI. Trimming pared 2 bases from V and 1 base from J, leaving 16 bases between. CDR3 size: 17 residues. CDR3 sequence reads: CASSETEVTWGTDTQYF. The DNA of the CDR3 is TGTGCCAGCAGTGAAACCGAGGTAACCTGGGGCACAGATACGCAGTATTTT.

This clone was seen a single time. The V gene is TRBV7-9, the J gene TRBJ2-1; TRBD2 aligns across 10 bases. The V gene's germline CDR1 is SEHNR and CDR2 FQNEAQ (reference sequence). The V and J ends lost 4 bases and 2 bases, in that order; junction bases with no gene match: 11. The CDR3 contains 18 residues. CDR3 coding DNA: TGTGCCAGCAGCTCCCCTCAGCTAGCGGGGGAGCCCTACAATGAGCAGTTCTTC. As protein: CASSSPQLAGEPYNEQFF.

This chain uses TRBV12-5 with TRBJ2-1; 9 bases align to TRBD1. The ends lost 7 bases at V and 8 bases at J; junction bases unmatched: 12. The CDR3 consists of 15 residues. Germline CDR1 is LGHNT and CDR2 is FRNRAP. This CDR3 reads CASARGDRASDEQFF. In nucleotides, the CDR3 is TGTGCTAGTGCCCGGGGGGACAGGGCTTCTGATGAGCAGTTCTTC.

The chain links TRBV4-1 to TRBJ1-2; possible D gene TRBD1, 5 bases. CDR1 MGHRA and CDR2 YSYEKL come from the germline V gene. The CDR3 loop spans 15 amino acids. The V and J ends lost 2 bases and 7 bases respectively, with 17 bases between them. The CDR3 here is CASSQFGGGISGYTF. In DNA, the CDR3 is TGCGCCAGCAGCCAATTCGGTGGGGGGATATCTGGCTACACCTTC.

The genes are TRBV15 and TRBJ1-1, with no clear D. Deletions cut 0 bases from V and 2 bases from J, with 10 bases between. CDR3 length: 15 amino acids. CDR1 and CDR2 (germline): LNHNV, YYDKDF (reference sequence). As DNA, the CDR3 is TGTGCCACCAGCAGAGATTCGGGGAGAAACACTGAAGCTTTCTTT. It specifies CATSRDSGRNTEAFF.

The chain is built from TRBV6-1 and TRBJ2-5, with 8 nucleotides matching TRBD1. CDR3 length: 15 amino acids. V was clipped by 3 bases and J by 5 bases; unmatched bases: 8. The germline gives CDR1 MNHNS, CDR2 SASEGT. This CDR3 reads CASSDLDRARETQYF. CDR3 nucleotide sequence: TGTGCCAGCAGTGATTTGGACAGGGCCAGGGAGACCCAGTACTTC.